The 11 T cell receptor beta chains below come from one sample, sequenced in a study of blood T cell repertoires in COVID-19. Produced via immunoSEQ multiplex PCR; TCRdb's table is partial and in-frame only. The sample yields about 40,000 clones, roughly 89% seen once. Source material: peripheral blood. The source of these receptors is a man aged 50 or older with active COVID-19.

V usage is TRBV11-1 and J usage is TRBJ1-1; D perhaps matches TRBD1 (5 bases). Germline V gene lookup returns CDR1 SGHAT and CDR2 FQDESV (reference sequence). CDR3 length equals 13 residues. The V end was cut by 1 base, the J end by 5 bases, with 8 bases between. The CDR3 region is CASSLVTGTEAFF. The CDR3 region has the DNA TGTGCCAGCAGCTTAGTTACAGGAACTGAAGCTTTCTTT.

V and J are TRBV15 and TRBJ2-5, with a possible D match to TRBD1 (7 bases). The CDR3 consists of 15 residues. Trimming pared 2 bases from V and 5 bases from J, leaving 15 bases between. Germline loops: CDR1 LNHNV, CDR2 YYDKDF (reference sequence). CDR3 DNA sequence: TGTGCCACCAGCAGAAACCCGGCAGGGGGGGAGACCCAGTACTTC. This sequence encodes CATSRNPAGGETQYF.

The chain uses TRBV10-1 and TRBJ2-5; 12 bases are shared with TRBD2. J gave up 4 bases and V 10 bases, and 10 bases lay outside the gene matches. This CDR3 contains 15 residues. CDR1 and CDR2 from the germline V gene are WNHNN and SYGVQD (reference sequence). The CDR3 spells CANRGLAGGGETQYF. The CDR3 nucleotides read TGCGCCAACCGGGGGCTAGCGGGAGGGGGAGAGACCCAGTACTTC.

V and J are TRBV7-3 and TRBJ2-2, with unresolved D. The CDR3 runs 15 residues. Trimming removed 1 base at V and 5 bases at J, with 11 bases between. From germline, CDR1 is SGHTA and CDR2 FQGTGA. The CDR3 DNA reads TGTGCCAGCAGCTTAAATGGGCGACAAACCGGGGAGCTGTTTTTT. Translated, it gives CASSLNGRQTGELFF.

This clone was seen more than once but under ten times. The V gene is TRBV10-1, the J gene TRBJ1-5, with 7 bases fitting TRBD1. The V segment lost 8 bases and the J segment 5 bases; nucleotides outside the gene matches: 12. This CDR3 is built from 15 residues. CDR1 and CDR2 (germline): WNHNN, SYGVQD (reference sequence). The CDR3 region has the DNA TGCGCCAGCCGAGAGGCCGGGACAGATTATCAGCCCCAGCATTTT. It specifies CASREAGTDYQPQHF.

This CDR3 is CASSYTARQGSETQYF. CDR3 nucleotide sequence: TGTGCCAGCAGTTACACGGCAAGACAGGGATCGGAGACCCAGTACTTC. V and J are TRBV6-2 or TRBV6-3 and TRBJ2-5, with 7 bases fitting TRBD1. The J segment lost 5 bases and the V segment lost 2 bases, leaving 11 bases of the junction unmatched. The length of the CDR3 is 16 residues. Germline V CDR1 and CDR2: MNHEY, SVGEGT.

The genes are TRBV6-6 and TRBJ2-5; maybe TRBD2 (5 bases). V was clipped by 10 bases and J by 5 bases, with 11 bases between them. The germline CDR1 and CDR2 sequences are MNHNY and SVGAGI (reference sequence). The CDR3 loop spans 11 amino acids. For the CDR3, the DNA is TGTGCCATCTCACCGGGGGAGACCCAGTACTTC. It specifies CAISPGETQYF.

V gene TRBV27 combines with J gene TRBJ2-7, with TRBD2 matching 10 bases. The CDR3 has 15 amino acids. CDR1 is MNHEY and CDR2 is SMNVEV in the germline V gene (reference sequence). The trim removed 8 bases at V and 4 bases at J, leaving 11 bases unmatched. CDR3 DNA: TGTGCCAGCTTTTCCCAGCGGGAGGGCCGATACGAGCAGTACTTC. Protein sequence: CASFSQREGRYEQYF.

The chain joins TRBV10-2 to TRBJ2-7; D call uncertain. Trimming cost V 2 bases and J 6 bases, with 8 bases left between them. The CDR3 has 12 amino acids. Germline V gene sequence: CDR1 WSHSY, CDR2 SAAADI. The CDR3 region is CASSEASSEQYF. The DNA of the CDR3 is TGCGCCAGCAGTGAGGCGAGTTCCGAGCAGTACTTC.

This chain connects TRBV4-1 to TRBJ2-7; no definite D call. Per the germline V gene, CDR1 is MGHRA and CDR2 is YSYEKL. Trimming left V 4 bases short and J 0 bases short, with 10 bases between. The CDR3 runs to 14 residues. CDR3 nucleotide sequence: TGCGCCAGCAGCCGAGGCGGAAGCTCCTACGAGCAGTACTTC. It yields the protein CASSRGGSSYEQYF.

This chain links TRBV3-1 (or the pseudogene TRBV3-2) with TRBJ2-1; 8 positions agree with TRBD2. J gave up 10 bases and V 4 bases, and 6 bases lay outside the gene matches. Looked up from germline, CDR1 is LGHDT and CDR2 is YNNKEL (reference sequence). There are 13 residues in the CDR3. Written as DNA, the CDR3 is TGTGCCAGCAGCCGTACTCCTAGCGGGGAGCAGTTCTTC. This gives the protein CASSRTPSGEQFF.